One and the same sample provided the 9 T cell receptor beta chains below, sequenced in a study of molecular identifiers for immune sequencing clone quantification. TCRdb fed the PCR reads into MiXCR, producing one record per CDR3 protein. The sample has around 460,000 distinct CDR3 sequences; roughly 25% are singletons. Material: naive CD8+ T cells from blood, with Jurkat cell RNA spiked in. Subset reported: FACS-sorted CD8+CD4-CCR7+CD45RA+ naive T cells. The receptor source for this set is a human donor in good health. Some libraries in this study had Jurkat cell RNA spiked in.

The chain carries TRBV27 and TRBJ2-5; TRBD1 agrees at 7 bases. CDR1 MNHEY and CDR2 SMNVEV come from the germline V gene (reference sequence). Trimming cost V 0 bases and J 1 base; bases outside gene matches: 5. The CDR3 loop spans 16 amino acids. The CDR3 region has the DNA TGTGCCAGCAGTTTATCCGCCAGGGGGTCCCAAGAGACCCAGTACTTC. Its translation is CASSLSARGSQETQYF.

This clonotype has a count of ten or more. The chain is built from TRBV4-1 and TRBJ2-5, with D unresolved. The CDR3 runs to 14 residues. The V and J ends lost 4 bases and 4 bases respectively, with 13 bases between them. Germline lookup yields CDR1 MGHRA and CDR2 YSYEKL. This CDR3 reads CASSPAPMAETQYF. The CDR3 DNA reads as TGCGCCAGCAGCCCGGCGCCGATGGCAGAGACCCAGTACTTC.

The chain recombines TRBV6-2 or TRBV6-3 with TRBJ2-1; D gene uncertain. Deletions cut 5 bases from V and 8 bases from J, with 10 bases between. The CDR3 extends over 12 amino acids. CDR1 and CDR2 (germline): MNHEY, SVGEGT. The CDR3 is CASSRNMDEQFF. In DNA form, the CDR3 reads TGTGCCAGCAGTCGCAACATGGATGAGCAGTTCTTC.

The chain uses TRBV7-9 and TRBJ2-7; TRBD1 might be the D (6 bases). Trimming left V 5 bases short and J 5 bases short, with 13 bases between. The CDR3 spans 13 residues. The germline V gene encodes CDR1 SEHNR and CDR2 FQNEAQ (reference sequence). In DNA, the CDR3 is TGTGCCAGCAGCACCAATTCAGGGGACGAGCAGTACTTC. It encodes CASSTNSGDEQYF.

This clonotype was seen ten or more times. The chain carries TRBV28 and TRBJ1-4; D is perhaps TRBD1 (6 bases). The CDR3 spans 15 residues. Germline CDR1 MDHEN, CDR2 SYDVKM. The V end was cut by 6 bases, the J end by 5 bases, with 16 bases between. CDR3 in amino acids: CASSRRGGFNEKLFF. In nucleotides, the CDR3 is TGTGCCAGCAGCCGTAGGGGGGGCTTCAATGAAAAACTGTTTTTT.

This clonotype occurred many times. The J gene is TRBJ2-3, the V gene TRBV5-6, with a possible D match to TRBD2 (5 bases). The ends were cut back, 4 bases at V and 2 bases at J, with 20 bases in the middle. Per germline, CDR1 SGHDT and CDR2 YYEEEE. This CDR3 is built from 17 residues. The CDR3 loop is CASSRSGGPLFTDTQYF. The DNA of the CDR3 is TGTGCCAGCAGCCGAAGTGGAGGACCGCTATTCACAGATACGCAGTATTTT. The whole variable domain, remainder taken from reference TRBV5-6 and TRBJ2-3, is DAGVTQSPTHLIKTRGQQVTLRCSPKSGHDTVSWYQQALGQGPQFIFQYYEEEERQRGNFPDRFSGHQFPNYSSELNVNALLLGDSALYLCASSRSGGPLFTDTQYFGPGTRLTVL.

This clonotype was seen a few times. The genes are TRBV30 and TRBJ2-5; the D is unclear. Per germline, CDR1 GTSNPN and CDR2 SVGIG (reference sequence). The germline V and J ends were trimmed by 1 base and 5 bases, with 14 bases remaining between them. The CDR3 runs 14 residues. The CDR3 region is CAWSAPAPRETQYF. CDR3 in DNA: TGTGCCTGGAGTGCCCCCGCCCCCCGCGAGACCCAGTACTTC. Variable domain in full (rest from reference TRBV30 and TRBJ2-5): SQTIHQWPATLVQPVGSPLSLECTVEGTSNPNLYWYRQAAGRGLQLLFYSVGIGQISSEVPQNLSASRPQDRQFILSSKKLLLSDSGFYLCAWSAPAPRETQYFGPGTRLLVL.

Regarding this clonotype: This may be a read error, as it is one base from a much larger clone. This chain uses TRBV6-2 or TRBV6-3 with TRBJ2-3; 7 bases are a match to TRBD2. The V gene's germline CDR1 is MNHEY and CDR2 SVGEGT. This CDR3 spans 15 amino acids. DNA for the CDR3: TGTGCCAGCAATTACGGGACTATCTACACAGATACGCAGTATTTT. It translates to CASNYGTIYTDTQYF.

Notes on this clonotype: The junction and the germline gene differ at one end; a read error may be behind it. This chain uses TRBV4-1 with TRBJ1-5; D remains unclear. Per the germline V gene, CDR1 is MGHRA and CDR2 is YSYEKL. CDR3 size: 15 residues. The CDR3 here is CASREESLSNQPPHF. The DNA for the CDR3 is TGCGCCAGCAGAGAAGAGTCCCTTAGCAATCAGCCCCCGCATTTT.